The 23 T cell receptor beta chains given below trace back to one sample, sequenced in a study of immune evolution from preneoplasia to lung adenocarcinoma. Produced via immunoSEQ multiplex PCR; TCRdb's table is partial and in-frame only. The sample holds about 3,900 clones, around 80% seen once. Sequencing was done on a sample of FFPE minimally invasive lung adenocarcinoma tissue. The receptors shown here come from a person aged 70 to 80 with lung adenocarcinoma.

This clone was recorded a few times. Other nucleotide sequences from this sample produce the same CDR3. The J gene is TRBJ2-1, the V gene TRBV29-1, with 8 bases identical to TRBD2. Germline V gene sequence: CDR1 SQVTM, CDR2 ANQGSEA. This CDR3 comprises 15 residues. The V and J ends lost 2 bases and 0 bases, in that order; junction bases with no gene match: 3. The CDR3 region is CSVELSGSSYNEQFF. The CDR3 DNA sequence: TGCAGCGTTGAATTAAGCGGGAGCTCCTACAATGAGCAGTTCTTC.

The chain combines TRBV6-5 with TRBJ1-1, with D unresolved. The length of the CDR3 is 12 residues. Germline CDR1 MNHEY, CDR2 SVGAGI. The V gene lost 4 bases and the J gene lost 10 bases, with 13 bases spanning the gap. CDR3 sequence reads: CASSSPRSVAFF. The CDR3 DNA is TGTGCCAGCAGTTCTCCCCGGTCCGTAGCTTTCTTT.

This clone was picked up one time. CDR3 coding DNA: TGTGCCAGCAGCTTAAGGGACGGAAATCAGCCCCAGCATTTT. Translation gives CASSLRDGNQPQHF. The chain recombines TRBV7-2 with TRBJ1-5; D perhaps matches TRBD1 (5 bases). Trimming cost V 2 bases and J 4 bases, with 9 bases left between them. The CDR3 is 14 residues long. Germline assignment: CDR1 SGHTA and CDR2 FQGNSA.

J is TRBJ2-3 and V is TRBV5-6, with D hard to call. CDR1 is SGHDT and CDR2 is YYEEEE in the germline V gene. This CDR3 region has 13 residues. V lost 3 bases to trimming and J lost 0 bases, with 5 bases between them. CDR3 loop: CASSSLSTDTQYF. The CDR3 coding sequence is TGTGCCAGCAGCTCCCTCAGCACAGATACGCAGTATTTT.

Comments on this clone: One end of the junction varies from germline; a read error may be responsible. CDR3 bases: TGTGCCAGCAGCTTGCGGGGGAACGCCGGGGAGCTGTTTTTT. Amino acid sequence: CASSLRGNAGELFF. J is TRBJ2-2 and V is TRBV5-8; D perhaps matches TRBD2 (6 bases). Germline V gene data show CDR1 as SGHTS and CDR2 as YDEGEE. The CDR3 has 14 residues.

V is TRBV29-1 and J is TRBJ1-2, with D perhaps TRBD1 (6 bases). Germline CDR1 and CDR2: SQVTM and ANQGSEA. The CDR3 sequence is 12 residues long. V gave up 4 bases and J gave up 5 bases, with 11 bases separating them. The CDR3 coding sequence is TGCAGCGTTGGTTGGGGGCTTTATGGCTACACCTTC. It translates to CSVGWGLYGYTF.

The chain has TRBV11-2 and TRBJ2-3; 8 bases match TRBD1. V lost 2 bases to trimming and J lost 6 bases; unmatched junction nucleotides: 19. The CDR3 is 19 amino acids. Germline values: CDR1 SGHAT, CDR2 FQNNGV. The CDR3 sequence is CASSLSSGAGDRGRDTQYF. For the CDR3, the DNA is TGTGCCAGCAGCTTATCATCTGGGGCCGGAGACAGGGGTAGGGATACGCAGTATTTT.

The CDR3 sequence is CASSPNWTGLSTDTQYF. The DNA for the CDR3 is TGTGCCAGCAGCCCCAATTGGACAGGGCTGAGCACAGATACGCAGTATTTT. The rearrangement joins TRBV7-9 to TRBJ2-3; 8 nucleotides agree with TRBD1. Trimming cost V 5 bases and J 0 bases; bases outside gene matches: 10. The CDR3 spans 17 residues. Germline assignment: CDR1 SEHNR and CDR2 FQNEAQ (reference sequence).

This clone was detected a few times. The chain is built from TRBV6-5 and TRBJ1-4; 8 bases agree with TRBD1. This CDR3 is built from 14 residues. The germline gives CDR1 MNHEY, CDR2 SVGAGI. V lost 4 bases and J lost 5; bases outside the gene matches: 3. The CDR3 loop is CASSWGQENEKLFF. As DNA, the CDR3 is TGTGCCAGCAGTTGGGGACAGGAAAATGAAAAACTGTTTTTT.

This rearrangement joins TRBV18 to TRBJ2-3; 8 nucleotides align to TRBD1. The V gene end was trimmed by 3 bases and the J gene end by 5 bases; junction bases not matched to a gene: 10. Germline-derived CDR1 and CDR2 are KGHSH and LQKENI. The CDR3 spans 16 residues. The CDR3 loop is CASSPPGQGVGDTQYF. CDR3 nucleotide sequence: TGTGCCAGCTCACCGCCCGGACAGGGAGTAGGAGATACGCAGTATTTT.

The V gene is TRBV11-1, the J gene TRBJ1-4; 7 bases are shared with TRBD1. This CDR3 comprises 14 residues. Per the germline V gene, CDR1 is SGHAT and CDR2 is FQDESV (reference sequence). J was trimmed by 5 bases and V by 6 bases; bases with no gene match: 6. The CDR3 sequence is CASSKGQENEKLFF. The CDR3 nucleotides are TGTGCCAGCAGTAAAGGACAGGAGAATGAAAAACTGTTTTTT.

The chain has TRBV20-1 and TRBJ1-2; unclear D gene. The V and J ends lost 0 bases and 6 bases respectively, with 5 bases between them. The V gene's germline CDR1 is DFQATT and CDR2 SNEGSKA (reference sequence). The CDR3 length is 11 residues. The CDR3 bases are TGCAGTGCTAGAGATCTGGATGGCTACACCTTC. This sequence encodes CSARDLDGYTF.

The V gene is TRBV6-5, the J gene TRBJ1-2; D is uncertain. Deletions cut 9 bases from V and 3 bases from J, with 8 bases between. There are 11 residues in the CDR3. Germline V gene sequence: CDR1 MNHEY, CDR2 SVGAGI. The CDR3 region is CASHSHYGYTF. CDR3 DNA: TGTGCCAGTCATTCCCACTATGGCTACACCTTC.

The chain employs TRBV29-1 and TRBJ2-7; tentatively, D is TRBD2 (7 bases). Trimming removed 1 base from V and 5 bases from J, with 18 bases in between. This CDR3 comprises 15 residues. Germline-derived CDR1 and CDR2 are SQVTM and ANQGSEA. The CDR3 reads CSVEGLGGLVNEQYF. The CDR3 DNA reads TGCAGCGTTGAAGGACTCGGGGGGCTAGTTAACGAGCAGTACTTC.

A word on this clone: This same CDR3 is encoded by further DNA sequences in the sample. The chain joins TRBV2 to TRBJ2-1; TRBD2 aligns across 10 bases. Unmatched junction bases numbered 7, after V lost 6 bases and J lost 8 bases. The CDR3 contains 14 residues. In germline, CDR1 is SNHLY, CDR2 FYNNEI. The CDR3 bases are TGTGCCAGCAGAACCGGGACTAGCGACCATGAGCAGTTCTTC. It yields the protein CASRTGTSDHEQFF.

To note about this clone: The junction departs from germline at one end; a sequencing error may be responsible. The chain carries TRBV7-7 and TRBJ2-5; 12 nucleotides match TRBD2. This CDR3 region has 16 residues. Per the germline V gene, CDR1 is SSHAT and CDR2 is FNYEAQ (reference sequence). The CDR3 here is CASSLAPGLAGETQYF. The CDR3 nucleotides read TGTGCTAGCAGCTTAGCGCCGGGACTAGCGGGAGAGACCCAGTACTTC.

The V gene is TRBV5-1, the J gene TRBJ1-1; perhaps TRBD1 as D (5 bases). The CDR3 extends over 13 amino acids. Trimming cost V 4 bases and J 5 bases, with 12 bases left between them. CDR1 and CDR2 from the germline V gene are SGHRS and YFSETQ. The CDR3, as DNA: TGCGCCAGCAGCCTGGGGTGGGGGACTGAAGCTTTCTTT. This codes for CASSLGWGTEAFF.

This chain joins TRBV18 and TRBJ2-1; no definite D call. CDR1 and CDR2 from the germline V gene are KGHSH and LQKENI. Trimming took off 1 base at V and 0 bases at J, with 7 bases between the two ends. The CDR3 length is 15 residues. In DNA form, the CDR3 reads TGTGCCAGCTCACCACGGGCCCCCTCCTACAATGAGCAGTTCTTC. Translated, it gives CASSPRAPSYNEQFF.

This sequence joins TRBV28 and TRBJ2-7; 8 bases line up with TRBD1. V gave up 7 bases and J gave up 7 bases; unmatched junction bases: 9. This CDR3 spans 13 amino acids. Germline CDR1 reads MDHEN; CDR2 reads SYDVKM. The CDR3 DNA follows: TGTGCCAGCAACTGGGACAGGTCGTCAGAGCAGTACTTC. Translating it yields CASNWDRSSEQYF. Looking up the rest from reference TRBV28 and TRBJ2-7 gives the full variable domain: DVKVTQSSRYLVKRTGEKVFLECVQDMDHENMFWYRQDPGLGLRLIYFSYDVKMKEKGDIPEGYSVSREKKERFSLILESASTNQTSMYLCASNWDRSSEQYFGPGTRLTVT.

The rearrangement joins TRBV29-1 to TRBJ1-1; TRBD1 matches 9 bases. The junction had 2 bases not matched to a gene; V was cut back by 5 bases and J by 1 base. There are 13 residues in the CDR3. The germline V gene encodes CDR1 SQVTM and CDR2 ANQGSEA. CDR3 sequence: CSVRTGENTEAFF. CDR3 nucleotide sequence: TGCAGCGTTAGGACAGGGGAGAACACTGAAGCTTTCTTT.

The V and J genes are TRBV2 and TRBJ2-2; 7 bases fit TRBD2. The CDR3 totals 12 residues. V shed 9 bases, J shed 6 bases, and the junction held 4 bases outside the gene matches. In germline, CDR1 is SNHLY, CDR2 FYNNEI. CDR3 loop: CARGGEAGELFF. For the CDR3, the DNA is TGTGCCAGGGGGGGGGAGGCCGGGGAGCTGTTTTTT.

The chain recombines TRBV5-6 with TRBJ2-7; D might be TRBD1 (5 bases). Germline V gene lookup returns CDR1 SGHDT and CDR2 YYEEEE. V was pared by 3 bases and J by 3 bases, with 13 bases between. The CDR3 totals 14 residues. DNA of the CDR3: TGTGCCAGCAGCTCATACGGACACAACTACGAGCAGTACTTC. Protein sequence: CASSSYGHNYEQYF.

The gene calls are TRBV30 and TRBJ2-2, with 12 bases aligning to TRBD2. The CDR3 totals 16 residues. The ends lost 0 bases at V and 4 bases at J; junction bases unmatched: 3. CDR1 GTSNPN and CDR2 SVGIG come from the germline V gene (reference sequence). CDR3 nucleotides: TGTGCCTGGAGTGTATCGGGACTAGCGGGCACCGGGGAGCTGTTTTTT. It is translated as CAWSVSGLAGTGELFF.